The table lists the clone carrying this T cell receptor (beta chain) with a few counts. The antigen is not known. The CDR3 spans 14 residues. Germline V lookup: CDR1 ENHRY, CDR2 SYGVKD. V trimming: 0 bases; J trimming: 5 bases; junction bases outside the gene matches: 3. Since all of the isolated RNA was reverse transcribed, expressed TCRB transcripts were what got sequenced. Clones were sequenced by immunoSEQ multiplex PCR, and TCRdb holds only the in-frame ones, with some missing. Here the sample spans about 160,000 clones, roughly 8% being singletons. The data are from a study of beta chain features in type 1 diabetes. Whole-study results and caveats: The naive, central memory and Treg TCRB repertoires showed an apparent similarity that was greater among patients than among healthy donors. Moderate but significant shortening of TCRB CDR3s was recorded in all four CD4+ subsets from Type 1 diabetes patients.

Populations isolated by sorting all had purity greater than 95%. What was sequenced was central memory CD4+ T cells from blood. The chain carries TRBV10-3 and TRBJ2-5; 7 bases agree with TRBD2. The sequence came from a woman between 40 and 50 years old with type 1 diabetes. CDR3 amino acids: CAISESRRGETQYF. The DNA of the CDR3 is TGTGCCATCAGTGAGTCGCGGCGGGGGGAGACCCAGTACTTC.